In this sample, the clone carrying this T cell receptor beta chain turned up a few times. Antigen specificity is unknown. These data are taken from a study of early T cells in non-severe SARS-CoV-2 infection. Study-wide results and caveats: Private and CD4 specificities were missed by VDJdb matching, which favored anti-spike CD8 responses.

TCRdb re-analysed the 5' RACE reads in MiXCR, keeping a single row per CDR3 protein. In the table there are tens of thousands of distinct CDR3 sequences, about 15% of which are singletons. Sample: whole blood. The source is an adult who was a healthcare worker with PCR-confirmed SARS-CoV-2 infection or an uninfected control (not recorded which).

For the CDR3, the DNA is TGCAGTGCCCGAGGGGGGGAGTCCTACGAGCAGTACTTC. Residues: CSARGGESYEQYF. This chain joins TRBV20-1 and TRBJ2-7, with D maybe TRBD2 (7 bases). The ends were cut back, 6 bases at V and 1 base at J, with 13 bases in the middle. Per the germline V gene, CDR1 is DFQATT and CDR2 is SNEGSKA (reference sequence). CDR3 length: 13 residues.